These 20 T cell receptor beta chains were all obtained from the same sample, sequenced in a study of blood T cells in healthy people across ages. A second PCR of roughly 7 to 11 cycles used a sample-barcoded 5' primer and a J-beta primer mix. TCRdb fed the 5' RACE reads into MiXCR, producing one record per CDR3 protein. This table has about 840,000 distinct CDR3 sequences, roughly 28% appearing once. The same sample was also used in a study of T cells of mothers and their children.

The sequenced material came from blood. These receptors came from a woman aged 40 to 50 in good health.

The V gene is TRBV10-3, the J gene TRBJ2-4, with TRBD1 identical over 7 bases. The CDR3 runs to 12 residues. After removal of 8 bases from V and 8 bases from J, the junction contained 6 bases not matched to a gene. The germline V gene has CDR1 ENHRY and CDR2 SYGVKD. The CDR3, as DNA: TGTGCCATCCCGGGACAGATAGACATTCAGTACTTC. It specifies CAIPGQIDIQYF.

This clonotype was seen many times. The rearrangement joins TRBV15 to TRBJ2-7; 10 nucleotides match TRBD1. The V gene end was trimmed by 5 bases and the J gene end by 3 bases; junction bases not matched to a gene: 7. CDR1 is LNHNV and CDR2 is YYDKDF in the germline V gene (reference sequence). This CDR3 has 15 amino acids. CDR3 nucleotide sequence: TGTGCCACCAGCGGTCCCGGGACAGGGGACTACGAGCAGTACTTC. Translated, it gives CATSGPGTGDYEQYF.

A word on this clonotype: The germline gene is not matched at one end of the junction; a read error may be the cause. V is TRBV7-9 and J is TRBJ1-1; D possibly corresponds to TRBD1 (6 bases). The CDR3 runs 15 residues. Germline-derived CDR1 and CDR2 are SEHNR and FQNEAQ (reference sequence). CDR3 amino acids: CASSVDSLMNTETFF. The CDR3 DNA reads as TGTGCCAGCAGCGTGGACAGTTTAATGAACACTGAAACTTTCTTT.

The rearrangement links TRBV6-1 to TRBJ1-1; D is unresolved. The CDR3 totals 17 residues. CDR1 is MNHNS, CDR2 SASEGT, per germline. V was pared by 5 bases and J by 1 base, with 20 bases between. This CDR3 reads CASSNSRQSLKNTEAFF. DNA for the CDR3: TGTGCCAGCAGTAATTCCCGGCAGTCGCTAAAGAACACTGAAGCTTTCTTT.

Regarding this clonotype: An end of the junction differs from the germline gene, which may be a read error. CDR3 loop: CAGSPRYGYPGANVLTF. In DNA, the CDR3 is TGTGCCGGCAGCCCCAGATATGGTTACCCTGGGGCCAACGTCCTGACTTTC. The V gene is TRBV7-2, the J gene TRBJ2-6; no definite D call. The CDR3 loop spans 17 amino acids. Per the germline V gene, CDR1 is SGHTA and CDR2 is FQGNSA.

The CDR3 region has the DNA TGTGCCAGCAGTTTTGTAACGGGGTCTAACTATGGCTACACCTTC. Residues: CASSFVTGSNYGYTF. V usage is TRBV12-3 or TRBV12-4 and J usage is TRBJ1-2; D ambiguous. The length of the CDR3 is 15 residues. The V and J ends lost 3 bases and 0 bases respectively, with 11 bases between them.

A remark on this clonotype: This sequence may be a read error, since a much larger clone differs from it by one base. The CDR3 coding sequence is TGCGCCTCGGGGAGTGACGACTATGGCTACACCTTC. Its protein product is CASGSDDYGYTF. J is TRBJ1-2 and V is TRBV10-2, with D unresolved. The CDR3 is made up of 12 amino acids. Trimming stripped 11 bases from V and 3 bases from J, with 13 bases between. The germline V gene encodes CDR1 WSHSY and CDR2 SAAADI.

The chain is built from TRBV20-1 and TRBJ1-1, with D uncertain. Germline V gene sequence: CDR1 DFQATT, CDR2 SNEGSKA (reference sequence). This CDR3 is built from 15 residues. Trimming left V 6 bases short and J 0 bases short, with 17 bases between. CDR3: CSAPPFGSLNTEAFF. The DNA for the CDR3 is TGCAGTGCCCCTCCATTTGGGTCTCTGAACACTGAAGCTTTCTTT.

In this sample, this clonotype turned up a few times. This chain links TRBV24-1 with TRBJ2-3; D might be TRBD1 (6 bases). Germline V gives CDR1 KGHDR, CDR2 SFDVKD. The V end lost 10 bases, the J end lost 4 bases, and 20 bases lay between the germline ends. This CDR3 region has 15 residues. The CDR3 bases are TGTGCCACTAATGGTGGGCAGGGGCGCGCAGATACGCAGTATTTT. It is translated as CATNGGQGRADTQYF.

This clonotype turned up a few times. This chain joins TRBV6-6 and TRBJ1-5; D unresolved. Germline CDR1 MNHNY, CDR2 SVGAGI (reference sequence). The CDR3 is made up of 12 amino acids. The V and J ends lost 5 bases and 5 bases respectively, with 7 bases between them. The CDR3 bases are TGTGCCAGCAGTAAAGACCATCAGCCCCAGCATTTT. Amino acid sequence: CASSKDHQPQHF.

This clonotype was observed a handful of times. The chain uses TRBV2 and TRBJ2-2; 7 nucleotides agree with TRBD1. Germline trimming cut 5 bases from V and 2 bases from J; bases unmatched to any gene: 8. The CDR3 totals 16 residues. Per the germline V gene, CDR1 is SNHLY and CDR2 is FYNNEI. The CDR3 reads CASSSPTGINTGELFF. As DNA, the CDR3 is TGTGCCAGCAGTTCCCCGACAGGGATCAACACCGGGGAGCTGTTTTTT.

This clonotype was observed a handful of times. The V gene is TRBV5-5, the J gene TRBJ2-3, with D unclear. In germline, CDR1 is SGHKS, CDR2 YYEKEE (reference sequence). This CDR3 region has 12 residues. V lost 3 bases to trimming and J lost 14 bases, with 16 bases between them. CDR3 DNA: TGTGCCAGCAGCTACACTGTGGAGTCGGGGTATTTT. Its protein product is CASSYTVESGYF.

V gene TRBV12-3 or TRBV12-4 combines with J gene TRBJ2-3; the D gene is possibly TRBD1 (5 bases). This CDR3 has 14 residues. The V end was cut by 6 bases, the J end by 1 base, with 11 bases between. CDR3 in amino acids: CASSIAQGTDTQYF. The CDR3 region has the DNA TGTGCCAGCAGCATCGCACAGGGCACAGATACGCAGTATTTT.

This clonotype was observed many times. The chain uses TRBV7-9 and TRBJ2-7; the match to TRBD2 covers 7 bases. The CDR3 runs 15 residues. The J segment lost 7 bases and the V segment lost 5 bases, leaving 14 bases of the junction unmatched. CDR1 SEHNR and CDR2 FQNEAQ come from the germline V gene (reference sequence). Written as DNA, the CDR3 is TGTGCCAGCAGCCTTCCGGTTTCTAGCGGAATAGAGCAGTACTTC. This gives the protein CASSLPVSSGIEQYF.

This rearrangement joins TRBV20-1 to TRBJ1-1, with 8 bases lining up with TRBD1. The CDR3 extends over 16 amino acids. Germline CDR1 DFQATT, CDR2 SNEGSKA (reference sequence). The ends lost 0 bases at V and 3 bases at J; junction bases unmatched: 9. The CDR3 region is CSARDWVRTGYTEAFF. The CDR3 DNA reads as TGCAGTGCTAGAGATTGGGTTCGGACAGGGTACACTGAAGCTTTCTTT.

This clonotype appeared a few times. The chain recombines TRBV11-2 with TRBJ1-2, with TRBD1 matching 11 bases. Germline lookup yields CDR1 SGHAT and CDR2 FQNNGV. The CDR3 length is 15 residues. Trimming cost V 5 bases and J 8 bases; bases outside gene matches: 10. CDR3 in amino acids: CASSRGTGGLGGYTF. In nucleotides, the CDR3 is TGTGCCAGCAGCCGGGGGACAGGGGGATTAGGCGGCTACACCTTC.

The chain links TRBV7-9 to TRBJ2-1; 7 bases are shared with TRBD1. The CDR3 loop spans 14 amino acids. V trimming: 1 base; J trimming: 13 bases; junction bases outside the gene matches: 10. CDR1 and CDR2 (germline): SEHNR, FQNEAQ (reference sequence). CDR3 DNA: TGTGCCAGCAGCTTAGGGTCAGGGGGTGAGACCCAGTTCTTC. Its translation: CASSLGSGGETQFF.

This clonotype showed up many times. This rearrangement joins TRBV7-9 to TRBJ2-5; no clear D. Trimming pared 5 bases from V and 2 bases from J, leaving 15 bases between. This CDR3 comprises 15 residues. CDR1 and CDR2 from the germline V gene are SEHNR and FQNEAQ (reference sequence). The chain's CDR3 is CASSPFGRSQETQYF. The CDR3 DNA reads TGTGCCAGCAGCCCTTTCGGACGGAGTCAAGAGACCCAGTACTTC.

In its sample, this clonotype was seen many times. The gene calls are TRBV29-1 and TRBJ2-5; D might be TRBD1 (6 bases). Trimming pared 8 bases from V and 1 base from J, leaving 23 bases between. The germline gives CDR1 SQVTM, CDR2 ANQGSEA. The CDR3 runs 16 residues. The CDR3, as DNA: TGCAGCATTGGCACTCAGGGGCTCCTACCCCAAGAGACCCAGTACTTC. It is translated as CSIGTQGLLPQETQYF.

This clonotype has more than one count but fewer than ten. The chain joins TRBV27 to TRBJ2-3, with D tentatively TRBD1 (6 bases). V gave up 4 bases and J gave up 3 bases, with 17 bases separating them. The germline gives CDR1 MNHEY, CDR2 SMNVEV (reference sequence). CDR3 length: 16 residues. Here the CDR3 DNA reads TGTGCCAGCAGTTCCTATGAGGGGGTCGTGACAGATACGCAGTATTTT. It yields the protein CASSSYEGVVTDTQYF.